The clone carrying this T cell receptor (beta chain) was recorded many times. These data belong to a study of response to subunit inactivated influenza vaccine. Germline V gene lookup returns CDR1 SGHDT and CDR2 YYEEEE. With 2 bases clipped from V and 3 bases from J, the junction kept 5 bases outside the gene matches. CDR3 length: 16 amino acids. A single record per CDR3 protein comes from TCRdb applying MiXCR to the RT-PCR reads. The sample includes around 540,000 distinct CDR3 sequences, roughly 12% of them seen just once. The J gene is TRBJ2-2, the V gene TRBV5-6; 9 nucleotides agree with TRBD1. Sequences were derived from PBMCs from blood, sampled on the day of vaccination. The clonotype was recovered from a man in his forties or fifties who received an inactivated influenza vaccine. This CDR3 is CASSFLGQGYTGELFF. The CDR3 region has the DNA TGTGCCAGCAGCTTCCTGGGACAGGGATACACCGGGGAGCTGTTTTTT.